Here is one TCR beta chain with its context. Its antigen is unidentified. The CDR3 runs to 13 residues. V was pared by 6 bases and J by 5 bases, with 13 bases between. This sample's RNA came from whole unsorted tissue. These data are taken from a study of tumor and adjacent non-tumor tissue in lung cancer. Three rounds of nested PCR, following a modified ARM-PCR protocol, produced the TCRbeta library. A single record per CDR3 protein comes from TCRdb applying MiXCR to the multiplex PCR reads. The data contain about 140,000 distinct CDR3 sequences, about 71% of them singletons. General observations from the study: Higher tumor TCR diversity was associated with shorter survival. In normal lung, the top 100 clones were significantly more dominant than in tumor. Compared with tumor, normal lung showed significantly lower TCR diversity.

Sequenced: lung tumor tissue. V usage is TRBV12-3 or TRBV12-4 and J usage is TRBJ2-5, with D tentatively TRBD1 (5 bases). This sequence was found in a man aged 60 to 69 with small cell lung cancer. CDR3 bases: TGTGCCAGCAGCCGCGACAGACGGGAGACCCAGTACTTC. It codes for CASSRDRRETQYF.